This TCR beta chain was sequenced in a study of blood T cell repertoires in COVID-19. Study context: Nucleic acid was either cDNA or gDNA, and it came from T cells, B-cell-depleted T cells, or PBMCs.

Assay: immunoSEQ multiplex PCR; the TCRdb copy retains only in-frame clones and omits some. The sample gives around 180,000 clones, about 85% of which show up once; 9.8% is in the top ten. The germline V gene has CDR1 KGHSH and CDR2 LQKENI. This CDR3 contains 14 residues. The V end lost 4 bases, the J end lost 1 base, and 8 bases lay between the germline ends. The genes are TRBV18 and TRBJ2-4, with D uncertain. Sequencing was carried out using peripheral blood. The clonotype comes from an elderly woman with acute or convalescent COVID-19. The CDR3 region has the DNA TGTGCCAGCTCACTCGTGGAGGCCAAAAACATTCAGTACTTC. Its translation: CASSLVEAKNIQYF.